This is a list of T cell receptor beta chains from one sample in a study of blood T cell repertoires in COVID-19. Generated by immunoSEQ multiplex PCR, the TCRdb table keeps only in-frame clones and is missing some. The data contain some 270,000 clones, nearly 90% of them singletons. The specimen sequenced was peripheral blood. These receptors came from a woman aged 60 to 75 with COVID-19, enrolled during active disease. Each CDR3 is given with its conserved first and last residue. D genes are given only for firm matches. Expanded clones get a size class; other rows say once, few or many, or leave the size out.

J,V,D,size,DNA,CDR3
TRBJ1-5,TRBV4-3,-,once,TGCGCCAGCAGCCTAGATGGCGGGCCCCAGCATTTT,CASSLDGGPQHF
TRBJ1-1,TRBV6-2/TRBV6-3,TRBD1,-,TGTGCCAGCAGTTACGTGTTCGGGACAGGGGAAGCTTTCTTT,CASSYVFGTGEAFF
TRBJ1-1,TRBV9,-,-,TGTGCCAGCAGCGTAGGAGTCGGCACTGAAGCTTTCTTT,CASSVGVGTEAFF
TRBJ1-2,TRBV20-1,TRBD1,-,TGCAGTGCTAGTAGGGCAGGGGGACCCTATGGCTACACCTTC,CSASRAGGPYGYTF
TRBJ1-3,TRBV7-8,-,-,TGTGCCAGCAGCTATACGACAGGAAACACCATATATTTT,CASSYTTGNTIYF
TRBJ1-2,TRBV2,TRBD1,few,TGTGCCAGCAGTGCAGACAGGGATGGCGGCTACACCTTC,CASSADRDGGYTF
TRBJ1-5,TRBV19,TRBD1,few,TGTGCCAGTAGTATGAACAGGGGGTATAATCAGCCCCAGCATTTT,CASSMNRGYNQPQHF
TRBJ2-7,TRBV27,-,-,TGTGCCAGCAGTACGGTGGGGGGCGAGCAGTACTTC,CASSTVGGEQYF
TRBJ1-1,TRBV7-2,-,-,TGTGCCAGCAGCCACAACGGGGGGGGAGGAACTGAAGCTTTCTTT,CASSHNGGGGTEAFF
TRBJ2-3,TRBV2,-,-,TGTGCCAGCAGTAAATCCCCAGGGGGGCGCGGCACAGATACGCAGTATTTT,CASSKSPGGRGTDTQYF
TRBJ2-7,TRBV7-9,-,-,TGTGCCAGCAGCAACTCAGGGTCCTACGAGCAGTACTTC,CASSNSGSYEQYF
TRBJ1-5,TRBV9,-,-,TGTGCCAGCAGCCGGACAGCAAATCAGCCCCAGCATTTT,CASSRTANQPQHF
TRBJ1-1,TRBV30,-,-,TGTGCCTGGAGTGTACCGGGTTCAGCTTTCTTT,CAWSVPGSAFF
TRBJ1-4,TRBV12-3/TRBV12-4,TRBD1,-,TGTGCCAGCATCGACAGGGTTGGAGAAAAACTGTTTTTT,CASIDRVGEKLFF
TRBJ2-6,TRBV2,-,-,TGTGCCAGCAGTGAAGCCAGGGGTGCCAACGTCCTGACTTTC,CASSEARGANVLTF
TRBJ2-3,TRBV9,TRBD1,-,TGTGCCAGCAGCCTCAGGACAGGGCAAGATACGCAGTATTTT,CASSLRTGQDTQYF
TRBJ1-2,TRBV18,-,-,TGTGCCAGCTCACCAGGAGGGGTTGGGGTCTATGGCTACACCTTC,CASSPGGVGVYGYTF
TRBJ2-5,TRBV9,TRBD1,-,TGTGCCAGCAGCTTAAGACAGGGCTTCCAAGAGACCCAGTACTTC,CASSLRQGFQETQYF
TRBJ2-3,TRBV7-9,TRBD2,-,TGTGCCAGCAGCCGCCTAGCGGGGGGAAGTAATACGCAGTATTTT,CASSRLAGGSNTQYF
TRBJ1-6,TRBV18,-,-,TGTGCCAGCTCACCCAACGGGGTTCCCCCCTGGAATTCACCCCTCCACTTT,CASSPNGVPPWNSPLHF
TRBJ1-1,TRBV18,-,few,TGTGCCAGCTCACCAATAGGTAATGAGGCGTCAACCTACTTGAACACTGAAGCTTTCTTT,CASSPIGNEASTYLNTEAFF
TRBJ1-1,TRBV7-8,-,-,TGTGCCAGCAGCTCTCAAGGCGGGGGCACGAACACTGAAGCTTTCTTT,CASSSQGGGTNTEAFF
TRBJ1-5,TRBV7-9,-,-,TGTGCCAGCAGAAACAGGGAAAATCAGCCCCAGCATTTT,CASRNRENQPQHF
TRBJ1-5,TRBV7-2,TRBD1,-,TGTGCCAGCAGCTTACAGGGGGCGGATGAGCCCCAGCATTTT,CASSLQGADEPQHF
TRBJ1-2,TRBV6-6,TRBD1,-,TGTGCCAGCAGCCGAGACAGGGAAGTACTCCTATCTAACTATGGCTACACCTTC,CASSRDREVLLSNYGYTF
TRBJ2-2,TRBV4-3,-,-,TGCGCCAGCAGCCAAGCCCCCGACAGGAACACCGGGGAGCTGTTTTTT,CASSQAPDRNTGELFF
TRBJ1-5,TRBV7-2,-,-,TGTGCCAGCAGCTTAGGGACTTGGTACAATCAGCCCCAGCATTTT,CASSLGTWYNQPQHF
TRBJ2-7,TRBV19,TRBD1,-,TGTGCCAGTAGTCCGACAGGGTTCGAGCAGTACTTC,CASSPTGFEQYF
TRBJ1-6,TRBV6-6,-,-,TGTGCCAGCAGTCCCTCTCGAGCACTCCACTTT,CASSPSRALHF
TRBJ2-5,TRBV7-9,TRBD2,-,TGTGCCAGCAGCTTAGCTAGCGGGAAAGAGACCCAGTACTTC,CASSLASGKETQYF
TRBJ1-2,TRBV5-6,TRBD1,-,TGTGCCAGCAGTTTGTGGGGGAACAGGGGCTGGGGCTACACCTTC,CASSLWGNRGWGYTF
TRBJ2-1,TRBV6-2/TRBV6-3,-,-,TGTGCCAGCAGTTACTCTGATAGCCCGGGGGTAGACAATGAGCAGTTCTTC,CASSYSDSPGVDNEQFF
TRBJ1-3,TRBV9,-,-,TGTGCCAGCAGCGTAGGAGGCAGCTCTGGAAACACCATATATTTT,CASSVGGSSGNTIYF
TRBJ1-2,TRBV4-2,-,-,TGTGCCAGCAGCCAAGAAAAGTCAGTCCTCTATGGCTACACCTTC,CASSQEKSVLYGYTF
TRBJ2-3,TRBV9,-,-,TGTGCCAGCAGCCCCCCCGACCGGGGTGCAGATACGCAGTATTTT,CASSPPDRGADTQYF
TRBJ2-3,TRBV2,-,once,TGTGCCAGCAGGGGGGGACTTAGCCCAGATACGCAGTATTTT,CASRGGLSPDTQYF
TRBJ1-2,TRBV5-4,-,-,TGTGCCAGCAGCTTCGACGGGGGGCTGGACTATGGCTACACCTTC,CASSFDGGLDYGYTF